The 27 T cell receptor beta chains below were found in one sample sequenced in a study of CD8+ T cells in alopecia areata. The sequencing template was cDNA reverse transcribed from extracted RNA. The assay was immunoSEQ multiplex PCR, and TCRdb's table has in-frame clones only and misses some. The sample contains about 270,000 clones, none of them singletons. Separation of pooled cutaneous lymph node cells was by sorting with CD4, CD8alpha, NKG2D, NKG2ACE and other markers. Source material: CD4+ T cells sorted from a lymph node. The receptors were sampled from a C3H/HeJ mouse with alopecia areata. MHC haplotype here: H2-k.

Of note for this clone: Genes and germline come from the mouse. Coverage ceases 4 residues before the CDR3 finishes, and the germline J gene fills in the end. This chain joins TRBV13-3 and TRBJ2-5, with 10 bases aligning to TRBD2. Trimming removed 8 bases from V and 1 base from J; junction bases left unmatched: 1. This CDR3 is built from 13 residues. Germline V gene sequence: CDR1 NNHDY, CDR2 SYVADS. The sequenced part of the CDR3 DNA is TGTGCCAGAGACTGGGGGGACCAAGAC. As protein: CARDWGDQD. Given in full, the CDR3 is CARDWGDQDTQYF.

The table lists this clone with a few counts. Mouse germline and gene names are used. CDR3 DNA (partial): TGTGCCAGCAGTGATGGGATGGGGTACCAAGAC. It codes for CASSDGMGYQD. The whole CDR3 is CASSDGMGYQDTQYF. The J gene is TRBJ2-5, the V gene TRBV13-3, with D perhaps matching TRBD2 (5 bases). The sequenced fragment ends 4 residues before the CDR3 boundary, so the rest is inferred from the germline J gene. The germline V gene has CDR1 NNHDY and CDR2 SYVADS. V gave up 0 bases and J gave up 1 base, with 9 bases separating them. The CDR3 is 15 residues long.

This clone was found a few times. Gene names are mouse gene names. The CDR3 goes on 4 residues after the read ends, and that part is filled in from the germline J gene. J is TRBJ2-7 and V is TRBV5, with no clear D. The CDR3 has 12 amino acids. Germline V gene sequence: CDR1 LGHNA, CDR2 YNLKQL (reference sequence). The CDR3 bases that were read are TGTGCCAGCAGCCCCCAGGCTTAT. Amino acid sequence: CASSPQAY. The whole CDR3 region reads CASSPQAYEQYF.

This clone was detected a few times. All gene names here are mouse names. CDR3 in amino acids: CASSASGLGGAEQFF. The sequenced CDR3 bases are TGTGCCAGCAGTGCCTCGGGACTGGGGGGGGCT. The chain uses TRBV13-1 and TRBJ2-1; 13 bases are a match to TRBD2. The observed sequence ends 4 residues before the CDR3 terminus, with the missing tail filled in from the germline J gene. CDR1 and CDR2 (germline): NSHNY, SYGAGN. The CDR3 consists of 15 residues.

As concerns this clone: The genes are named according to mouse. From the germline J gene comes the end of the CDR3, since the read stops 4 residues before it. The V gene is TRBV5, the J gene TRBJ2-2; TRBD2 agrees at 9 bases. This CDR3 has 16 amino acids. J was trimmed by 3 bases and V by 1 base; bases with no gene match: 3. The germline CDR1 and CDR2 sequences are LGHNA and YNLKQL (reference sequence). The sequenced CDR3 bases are TGTGCCAGCAGCCAAGTGGGGGGGCGGGACACCGGG. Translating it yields CASSQVGGRDTG. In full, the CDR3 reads CASSQVGGRDTGQLYF.

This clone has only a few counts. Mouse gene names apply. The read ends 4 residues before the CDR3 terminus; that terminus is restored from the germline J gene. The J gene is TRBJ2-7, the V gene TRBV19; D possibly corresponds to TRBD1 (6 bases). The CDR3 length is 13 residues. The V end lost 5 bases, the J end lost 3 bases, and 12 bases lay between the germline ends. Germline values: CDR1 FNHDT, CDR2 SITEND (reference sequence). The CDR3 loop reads CASREDSIYEQYF. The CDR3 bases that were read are TGTGCCAGCAGGGAGGACAGTATCTAT. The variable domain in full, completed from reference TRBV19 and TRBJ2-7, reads GGIITQTPKFLIGQEGQKLTLKCQQNFNHDTMYWYRQDSGKGLRLIYYSITENDLQKGDLSEGYDASREKKSSFSLTVTSAQKNEMAVFLCASREDSIYEQYFGPGTRLTVL.

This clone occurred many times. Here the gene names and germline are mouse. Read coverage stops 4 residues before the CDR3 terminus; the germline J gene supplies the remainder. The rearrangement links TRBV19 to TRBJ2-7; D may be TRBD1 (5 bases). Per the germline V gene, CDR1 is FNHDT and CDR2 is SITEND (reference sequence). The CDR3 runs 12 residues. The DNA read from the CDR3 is TGTGCCAGCAGTATACGCAGGGAT. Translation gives CASSIRRD. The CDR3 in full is CASSIRRDEQYF.

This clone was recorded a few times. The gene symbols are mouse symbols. The CDR3 loop reads CASSPMANSDYTF. CDR3 DNA, as far as it was read: TGTGCCAGCAGTCCCATGGCAAACTCC. This chain links TRBV19 with TRBJ1-2; D is unclear. Read coverage stops 4 residues before the CDR3 terminus; the germline J gene supplies the remainder. The CDR3 has 13 amino acids. Germline CDR1 reads FNHDT; CDR2 reads SITEND (reference sequence). V lost 4 bases, J lost 0 bases, and 7 bases lay in between.

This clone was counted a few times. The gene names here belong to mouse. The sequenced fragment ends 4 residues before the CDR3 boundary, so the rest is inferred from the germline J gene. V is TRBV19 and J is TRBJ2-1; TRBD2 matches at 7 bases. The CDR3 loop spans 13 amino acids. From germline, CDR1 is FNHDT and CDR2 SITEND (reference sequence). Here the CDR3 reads CASREDWRSEQFF. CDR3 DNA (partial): TGTGCCAGCAGGGAGGACTGGCGTTCT.

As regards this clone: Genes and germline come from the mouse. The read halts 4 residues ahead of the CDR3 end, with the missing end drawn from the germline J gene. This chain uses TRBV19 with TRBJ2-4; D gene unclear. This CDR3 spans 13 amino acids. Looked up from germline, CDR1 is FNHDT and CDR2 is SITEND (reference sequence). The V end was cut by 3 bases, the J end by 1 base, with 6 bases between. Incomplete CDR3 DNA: TGTGCCAGCAGTACTCCCGGTCAAAAC. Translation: CASSTPGQN. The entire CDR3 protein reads CASSTPGQNTLYF.

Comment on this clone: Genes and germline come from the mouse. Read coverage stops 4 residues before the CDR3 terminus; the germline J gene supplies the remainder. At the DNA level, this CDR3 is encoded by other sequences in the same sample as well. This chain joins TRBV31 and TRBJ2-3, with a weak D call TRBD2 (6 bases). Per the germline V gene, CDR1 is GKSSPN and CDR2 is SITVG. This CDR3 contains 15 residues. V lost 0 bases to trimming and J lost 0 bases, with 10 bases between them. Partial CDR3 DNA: TGTGCCTGGAGTCTAGGCTGGGGTAGTGCAGAA. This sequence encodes CAWSLGWGSAE. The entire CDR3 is CAWSLGWGSAETLYF.

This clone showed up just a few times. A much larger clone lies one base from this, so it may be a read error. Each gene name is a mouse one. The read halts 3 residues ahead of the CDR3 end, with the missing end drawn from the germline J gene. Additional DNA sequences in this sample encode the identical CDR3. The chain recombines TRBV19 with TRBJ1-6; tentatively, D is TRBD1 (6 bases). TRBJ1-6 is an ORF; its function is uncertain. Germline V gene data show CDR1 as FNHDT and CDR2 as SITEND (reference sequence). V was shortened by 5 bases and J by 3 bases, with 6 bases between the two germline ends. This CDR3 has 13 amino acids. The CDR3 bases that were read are TGTGCCAGCAGGGACAGCTATAATTCGCCC. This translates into CASRDSYNSP. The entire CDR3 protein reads CASRDSYNSPLYF.

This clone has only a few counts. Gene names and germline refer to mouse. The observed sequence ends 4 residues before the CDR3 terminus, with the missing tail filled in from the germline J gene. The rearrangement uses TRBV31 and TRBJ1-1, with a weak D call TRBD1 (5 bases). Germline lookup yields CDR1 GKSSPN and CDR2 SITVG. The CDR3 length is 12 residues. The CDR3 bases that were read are TGTGCCTGGAGTCTAGAGACAGAA. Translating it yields CAWSLETE. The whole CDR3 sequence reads CAWSLETEEVFF. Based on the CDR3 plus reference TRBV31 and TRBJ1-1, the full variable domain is AQTIHQWPVAEIKAVGSPLSLGCTIKGKSSPNLYWYWQATGGTLQQLFYSITVGQVESVVQLNLSASRPKDDQFILSTEKLLLSHSGFYLCAWSLETEEVFFGKGTRLTVV.

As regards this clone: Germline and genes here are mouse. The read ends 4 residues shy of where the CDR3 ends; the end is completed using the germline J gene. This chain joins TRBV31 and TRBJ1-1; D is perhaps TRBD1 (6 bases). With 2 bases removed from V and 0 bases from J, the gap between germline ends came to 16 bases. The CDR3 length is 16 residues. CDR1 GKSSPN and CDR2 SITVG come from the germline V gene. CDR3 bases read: TGTGCCTGGAGTAATCTCCCGGGACACACAAACACA. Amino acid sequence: CAWSNLPGHTNT. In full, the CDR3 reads CAWSNLPGHTNTEVFF. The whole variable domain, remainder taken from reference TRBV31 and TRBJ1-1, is AQTIHQWPVAEIKAVGSPLSLGCTIKGKSSPNLYWYWQATGGTLQQLFYSITVGQVESVVQLNLSASRPKDDQFILSTEKLLLSHSGFYLCAWSNLPGHTNTEVFFGKGTRLTVV.

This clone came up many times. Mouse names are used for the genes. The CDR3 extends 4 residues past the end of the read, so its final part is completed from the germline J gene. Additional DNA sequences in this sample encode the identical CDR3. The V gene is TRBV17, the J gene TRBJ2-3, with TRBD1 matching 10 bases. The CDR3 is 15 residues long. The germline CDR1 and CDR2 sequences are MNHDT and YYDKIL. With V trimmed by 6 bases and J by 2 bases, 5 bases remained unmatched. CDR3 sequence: CASSSGTGAAETLYF. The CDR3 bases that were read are TGTGCTAGCAGCTCCGGGACAGGGGCTGCAGAA.

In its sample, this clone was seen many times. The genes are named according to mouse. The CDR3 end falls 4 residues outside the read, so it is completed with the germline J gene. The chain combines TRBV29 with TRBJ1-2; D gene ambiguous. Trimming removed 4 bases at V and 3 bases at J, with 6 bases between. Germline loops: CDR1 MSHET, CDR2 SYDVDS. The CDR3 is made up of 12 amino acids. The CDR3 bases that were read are TGTGCTAGCAGTTCACAGTACTCC. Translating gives CASSSQYS. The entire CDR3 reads CASSSQYSDYTF.

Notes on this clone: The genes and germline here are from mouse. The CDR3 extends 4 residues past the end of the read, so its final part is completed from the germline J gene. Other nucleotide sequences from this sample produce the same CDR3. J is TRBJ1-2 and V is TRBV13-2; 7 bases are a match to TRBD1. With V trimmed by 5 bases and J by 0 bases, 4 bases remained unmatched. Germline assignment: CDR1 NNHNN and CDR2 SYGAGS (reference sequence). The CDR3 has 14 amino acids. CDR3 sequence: CASGGTASNSDYTF. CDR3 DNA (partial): TGTGCCAGCGGGGGGACAGCATCAAACTCC.

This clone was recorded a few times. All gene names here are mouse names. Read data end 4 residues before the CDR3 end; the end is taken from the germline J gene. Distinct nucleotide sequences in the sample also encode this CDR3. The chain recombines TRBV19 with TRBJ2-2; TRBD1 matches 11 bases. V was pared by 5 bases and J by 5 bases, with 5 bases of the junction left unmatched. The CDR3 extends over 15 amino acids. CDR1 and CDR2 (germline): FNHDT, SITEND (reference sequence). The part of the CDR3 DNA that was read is TGTGCCAGCAGCCGGGACAGGGGGGGGACCGGG. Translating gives CASSRDRGGTG. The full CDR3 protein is CASSRDRGGTGQLYF.

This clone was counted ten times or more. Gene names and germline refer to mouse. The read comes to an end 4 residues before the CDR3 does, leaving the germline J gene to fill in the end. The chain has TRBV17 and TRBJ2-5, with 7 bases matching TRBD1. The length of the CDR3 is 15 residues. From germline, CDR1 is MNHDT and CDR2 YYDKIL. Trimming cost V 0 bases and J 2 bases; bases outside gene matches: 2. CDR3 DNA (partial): TGTGCTAGCAGTAGAGATTGGACAGGCCAAGAC. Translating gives CASSRDWTGQD. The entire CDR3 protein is CASSRDWTGQDTQYF.

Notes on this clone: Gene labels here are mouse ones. The CDR3 spells CAWSTDRGPGSDYTF. The covered CDR3 bases are TGTGCCTGGAGCACCGACAGGGGGCCGGGCTCC. The chain employs TRBV31 and TRBJ1-2; 10 nucleotides line up with TRBD1. The read falls 4 residues short of the CDR3 end, and the missing part is taken from the germline J gene. The germline gives CDR1 GKSSPN, CDR2 SITVG. J was trimmed by 4 bases and V by 3 bases; bases with no gene match: 8. CDR3 length: 15 amino acids.

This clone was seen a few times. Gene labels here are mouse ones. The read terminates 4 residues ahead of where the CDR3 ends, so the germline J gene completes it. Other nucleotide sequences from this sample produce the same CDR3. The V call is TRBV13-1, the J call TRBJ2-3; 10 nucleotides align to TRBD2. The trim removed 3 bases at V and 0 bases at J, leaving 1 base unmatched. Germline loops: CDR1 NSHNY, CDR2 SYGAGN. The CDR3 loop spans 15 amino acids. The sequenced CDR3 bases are TGTGCCAGCAGTGGGGGACTGGGGAGTGCAGAA. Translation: CASSGGLGSAE. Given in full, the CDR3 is CASSGGLGSAETLYF.

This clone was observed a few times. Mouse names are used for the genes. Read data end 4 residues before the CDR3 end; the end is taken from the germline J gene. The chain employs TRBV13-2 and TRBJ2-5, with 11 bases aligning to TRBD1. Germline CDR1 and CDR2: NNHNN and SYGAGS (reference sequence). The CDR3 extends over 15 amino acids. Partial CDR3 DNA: TGTGCCAGCGGTGGGACAGGGGGCGAGAGAGAC. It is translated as CASGGTGGERD. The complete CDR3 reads CASGGTGGERDTQYF.

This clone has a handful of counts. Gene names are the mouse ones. This CDR3 reads CASSPLGGRYEQYF. The CDR3 DNA, read in part, is TGTGCCAGCAGCCCCTTGGGGGGGCGGTAT. The chain carries TRBV19 and TRBJ2-7; 9 nucleotides match TRBD2. The CDR3 end falls 4 residues outside the read, so it is completed with the germline J gene. This CDR3 has 14 amino acids. From germline, CDR1 is FNHDT and CDR2 SITEND (reference sequence).

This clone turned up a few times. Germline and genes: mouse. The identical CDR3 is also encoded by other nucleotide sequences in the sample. CDR3 DNA (partial): TGTGCCAGCAGTGAACAGGGAGGCTATAATTCGCCC. It translates to CASSEQGGYNSP. The entire CDR3 sequence reads CASSEQGGYNSPLYF. The chain has TRBV13-1 and TRBJ1-6; D is possibly TRBD1 (6 bases). Read coverage stops 3 residues before the CDR3 terminus; the germline J gene supplies the remainder. TRBJ1-6 is sorted into the ORF group, with uncertain function. The V end was cut by 2 bases, the J end by 3 bases, with 9 bases between. Per germline, CDR1 NSHNY and CDR2 SYGAGN. This CDR3 contains 15 residues.

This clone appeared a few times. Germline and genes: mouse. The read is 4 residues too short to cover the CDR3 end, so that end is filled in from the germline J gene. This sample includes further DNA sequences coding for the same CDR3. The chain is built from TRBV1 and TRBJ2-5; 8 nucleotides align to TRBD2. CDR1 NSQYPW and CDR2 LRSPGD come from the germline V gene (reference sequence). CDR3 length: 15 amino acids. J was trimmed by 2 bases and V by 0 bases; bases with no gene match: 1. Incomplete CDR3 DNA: TGCACCTGCAGTGCAGACCTGGGGGGCCAAGAC. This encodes CTCSADLGGQD. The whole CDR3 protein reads CTCSADLGGQDTQYF.

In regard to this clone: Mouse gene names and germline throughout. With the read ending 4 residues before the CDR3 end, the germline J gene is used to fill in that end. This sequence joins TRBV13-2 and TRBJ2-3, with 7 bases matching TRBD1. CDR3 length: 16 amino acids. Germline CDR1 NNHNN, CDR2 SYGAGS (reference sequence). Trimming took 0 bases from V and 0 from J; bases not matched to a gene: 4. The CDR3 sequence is CASGDAGTVSAETLYF. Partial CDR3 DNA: TGTGCCAGCGGTGATGCCGGGACAGTTAGTGCAGAA.

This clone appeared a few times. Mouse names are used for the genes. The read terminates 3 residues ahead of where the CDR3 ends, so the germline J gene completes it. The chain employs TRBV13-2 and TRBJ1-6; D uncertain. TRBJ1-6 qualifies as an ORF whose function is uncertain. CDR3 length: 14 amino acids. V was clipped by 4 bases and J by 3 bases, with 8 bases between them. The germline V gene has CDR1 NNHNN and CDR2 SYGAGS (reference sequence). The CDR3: CASGTEIYNSPLYF. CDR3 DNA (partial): TGTGCCAGCGGTACAGAAATCTATAATTCGCCC.